The present T cell receptor (beta chain) was sequenced within a study of blood T cell repertoires in COVID-19. Study at large: PBMCs, B-cell-depleted T cells, or T cells were the source of the cDNA or gDNA that made up the material.

Recruits, aged roughly 18 to 90 years, lived in roughly 22 US areas. Donors were grouped by their self-reported clinical history. Germline V gene sequence: CDR1 DFQATT, CDR2 SNEGSKA (reference sequence). Trimming stripped 3 bases from V and 5 bases from J, with 8 bases between. The CDR3 sequence is 12 residues long. Repertoires were generated with immunoSEQ multiplex PCR, while TCRdb's copy carries only in-frame clones and drops some. The sample consists of 350,000 to 550,000 clones, 70% to 90% of them appearing once. The sequence derives from a woman aged 18-29 years with acute COVID-19. The sample comprised PBMCs or T cells enriched from blood (not recorded which). The chain couples TRBV20-1 to TRBJ2-1; a weak D match, TRBD1 (5 bases). The CDR3 DNA reads TGCAGTGCTAGTAGGGGTGACAATGAGCAGTTCTTC. It translates to CSASRGDNEQFF.